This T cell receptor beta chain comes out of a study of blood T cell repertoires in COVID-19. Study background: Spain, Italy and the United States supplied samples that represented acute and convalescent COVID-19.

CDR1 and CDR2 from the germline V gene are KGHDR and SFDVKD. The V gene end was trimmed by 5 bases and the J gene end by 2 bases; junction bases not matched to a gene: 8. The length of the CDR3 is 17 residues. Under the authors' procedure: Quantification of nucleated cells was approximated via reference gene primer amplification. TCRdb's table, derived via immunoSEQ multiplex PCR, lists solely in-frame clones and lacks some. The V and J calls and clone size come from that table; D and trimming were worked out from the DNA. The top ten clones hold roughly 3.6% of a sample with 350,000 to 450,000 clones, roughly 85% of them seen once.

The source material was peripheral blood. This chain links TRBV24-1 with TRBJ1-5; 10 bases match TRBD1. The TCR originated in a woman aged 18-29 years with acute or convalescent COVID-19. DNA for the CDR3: TGTGCCACCAGTGGCGCCGGGACAGGGGTGGGCAATCAGCCCCAGCATTTT. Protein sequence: CATSGAGTGVGNQPQHF.